This T cell receptor beta chain was documented in a study of blood T cell repertoires in COVID-19. Study-level information: Samples taken during acute and convalescent COVID-19 were collected in the United States, Italy and Spain. PBMCs, B-cell-depleted T cells, or T cells were the source of the cDNA or gDNA that made up the material.

The CDR3 contains 13 residues. Germline CDR1 reads SQVTM; CDR2 reads ANQGSEA. The germline V and J ends were trimmed by 4 bases and 8 bases, with 17 bases remaining between them. Authors' analysis steps: Reference gene primer amplification in the assay estimated nucleated cell counts. Sequencing was performed with immunoSEQ multiplex PCR; in TCRdb, only in-frame clones are kept and a portion is missing. V, J and clone size are those of that table, while D and trimming were read from the DNA. Found here are under 150,000 clones, 90% of them singletons; the top ten hold about 4.5%. The clonotype comes from a woman aged 45-65 years with acute or convalescent COVID-19. The rearrangement joins TRBV29-1 to TRBJ1-2; tentative D call: TRBD1 (5 bases). The sample taken for sequencing was peripheral blood. The CDR3 region has the DNA TGCAGCGTTGCCTTTCAGGGACTGGCGGGCTACACCTTC. It yields the protein CSVAFQGLAGYTF.